This TCR beta chain is drawn from a study of OX40 agonist ivuxolimab in advanced cancers. About the research overall: Anti-PD-1, anti-PD-L1 or anti-CTLA-4 therapy given earlier was allowed, and 40% had some. Partial responses were observed in three patients, of whom one had hepatocellular carcinoma and two had cutaneous melanoma.

TCRdb's table, derived via immunoSEQ multiplex PCR, lists solely in-frame clones and lacks some. The sample holds about 50,000 clones, roughly 80% seen once. Baseline was the first blood sampling point, followed by cycle 4 day 1 and cycle 7 day 1. About this clone: The antigen is unknown.

V lost 5 bases and J lost 3; bases outside the gene matches: 4. The CDR3 extends over 13 amino acids. Germline CDR1 is SQVTM and CDR2 is ANQGSEA. Study conclusions and caveats: Those patients achieving a partial response at 0.1-3.0 mg/kg showed among the lowest clonal expansion.

V is TRBV29-1 and J is TRBJ2-1; 7 bases agree with TRBD2. The source material was CD4+ or CD8+ T cells sorted from blood, sampled in a trial of the OX40 agonist ivuxolimab. The origin of this receptor is an adult with an advanced solid tumor such as melanoma, head and neck, liver or kidney cancer. The CDR3 nucleotides read TGCAGCGTTTTGGCTAGCGGCTACAATGAGCAGTTCTTC. Encoded protein: CSVLASGYNEQFF.